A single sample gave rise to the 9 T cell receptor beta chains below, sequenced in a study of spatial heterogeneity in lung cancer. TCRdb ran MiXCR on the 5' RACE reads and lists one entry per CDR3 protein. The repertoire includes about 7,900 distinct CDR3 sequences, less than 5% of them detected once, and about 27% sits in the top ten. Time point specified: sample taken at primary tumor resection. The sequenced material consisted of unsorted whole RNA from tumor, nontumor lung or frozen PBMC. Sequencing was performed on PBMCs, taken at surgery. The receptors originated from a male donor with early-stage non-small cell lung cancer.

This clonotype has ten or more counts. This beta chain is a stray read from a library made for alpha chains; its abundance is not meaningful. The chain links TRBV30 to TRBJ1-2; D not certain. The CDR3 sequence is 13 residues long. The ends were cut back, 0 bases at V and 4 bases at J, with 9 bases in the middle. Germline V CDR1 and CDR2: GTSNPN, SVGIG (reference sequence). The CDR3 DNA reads TGTGCCTGGAGTGTAGGTTGGATCTATGGCTACACCTTC. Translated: CAWSVGWIYGYTF.

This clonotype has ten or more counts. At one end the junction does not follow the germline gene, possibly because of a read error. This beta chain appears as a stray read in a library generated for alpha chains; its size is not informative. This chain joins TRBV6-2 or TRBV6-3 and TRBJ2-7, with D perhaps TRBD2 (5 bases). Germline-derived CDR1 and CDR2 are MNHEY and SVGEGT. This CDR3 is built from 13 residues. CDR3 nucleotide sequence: TGTGCCAGCAGTTTCCCCAAGACTATCGCCGCTTTCTTC. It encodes CASSFPKTIAAFF.

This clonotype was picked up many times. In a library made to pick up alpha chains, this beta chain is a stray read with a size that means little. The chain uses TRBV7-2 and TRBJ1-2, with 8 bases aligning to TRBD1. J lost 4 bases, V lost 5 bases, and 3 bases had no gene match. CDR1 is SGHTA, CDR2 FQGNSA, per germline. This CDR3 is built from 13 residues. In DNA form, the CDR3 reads TGTGCCAGCAGCAAAGACAGGGGCTATGGCTACACCTTC. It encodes CASSKDRGYGYTF. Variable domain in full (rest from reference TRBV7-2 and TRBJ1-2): GAGVSQSPSNKVTEKGKDVELRCDPISGHTALYWYRQSLGQGLEFLIYFQGNSAPDKSGLPSDRFSAERTGGSVSTLTIQRTQQEDSAVYLCASSKDRGYGYTFGSGTRLTVV.

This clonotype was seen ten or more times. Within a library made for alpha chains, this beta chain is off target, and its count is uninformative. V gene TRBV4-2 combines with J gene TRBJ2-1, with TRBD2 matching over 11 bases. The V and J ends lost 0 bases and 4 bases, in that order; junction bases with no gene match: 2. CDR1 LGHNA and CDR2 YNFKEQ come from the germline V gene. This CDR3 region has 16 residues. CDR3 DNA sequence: TGTGCCAGCAGCCAAGATCTAGCGGGGGGTTACAATGAGCAGTTCTTC. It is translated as CASSQDLAGGYNEQFF.

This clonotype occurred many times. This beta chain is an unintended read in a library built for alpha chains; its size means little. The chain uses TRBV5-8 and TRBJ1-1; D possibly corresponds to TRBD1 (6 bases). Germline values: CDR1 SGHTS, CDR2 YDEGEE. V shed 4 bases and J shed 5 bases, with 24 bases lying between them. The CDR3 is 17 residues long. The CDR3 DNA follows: TGTGCCAGCAGCCTGTTTAAGGGGTGGGGACACGCGACTGAAGCTTTCTTT. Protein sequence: CASSLFKGWGHATEAFF.

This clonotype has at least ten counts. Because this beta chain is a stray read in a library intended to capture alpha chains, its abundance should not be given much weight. CDR3 loop: CASSTPLAGYTF. The CDR3, as DNA: TGTGCCAGCAGCACTCCCCTCGCTGGCTACACCTTC. The J gene is TRBJ1-2, the V gene TRBV11-2; D gene ambiguous. CDR1 and CDR2 (germline): SGHAT, FQNNGV. The CDR3 runs to 12 residues. V was cut by 5 bases and J by 7 bases, with 11 bases left in between.

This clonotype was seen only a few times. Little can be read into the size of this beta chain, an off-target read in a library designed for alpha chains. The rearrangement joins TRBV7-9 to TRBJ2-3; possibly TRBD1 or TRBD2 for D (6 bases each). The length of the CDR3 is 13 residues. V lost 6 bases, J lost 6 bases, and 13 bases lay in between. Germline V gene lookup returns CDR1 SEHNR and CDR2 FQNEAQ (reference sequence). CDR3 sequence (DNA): TGTGCCAGCAGGGTTACAGGGAGGGATACGCAGTATTTT. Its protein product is CASRVTGRDTQYF. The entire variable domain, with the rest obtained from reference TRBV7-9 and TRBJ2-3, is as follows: DTGVSQNPRHKITKRGQNVTFRCDPISEHNRLYWYRQTLGQGPEFLTYFQNEAQLEKSRLLSDRFSAERPKGSFSTLEIQRTEQGDSAMYLCASRVTGRDTQYFGPGTRLTVL.

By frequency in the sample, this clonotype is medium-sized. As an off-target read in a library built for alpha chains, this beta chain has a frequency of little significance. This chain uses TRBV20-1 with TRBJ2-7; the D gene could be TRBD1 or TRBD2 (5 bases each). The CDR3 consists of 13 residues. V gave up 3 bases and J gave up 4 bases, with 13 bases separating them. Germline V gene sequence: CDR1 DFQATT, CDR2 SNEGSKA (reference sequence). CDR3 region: CSASGASRYEQYV. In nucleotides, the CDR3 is TGCAGTGCTAGTGGGGCTAGCCGGTACGAGCAGTACGTC.

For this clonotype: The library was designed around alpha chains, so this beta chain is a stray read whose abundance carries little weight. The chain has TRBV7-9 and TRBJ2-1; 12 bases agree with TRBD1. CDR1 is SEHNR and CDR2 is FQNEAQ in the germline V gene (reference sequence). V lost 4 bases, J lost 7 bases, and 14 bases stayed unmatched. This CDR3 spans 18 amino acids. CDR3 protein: CASSYNRVRDRGLNEQFF. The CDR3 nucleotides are TGTGCCAGCAGCTACAATAGGGTCCGGGACAGGGGGCTAAATGAGCAGTTCTTC. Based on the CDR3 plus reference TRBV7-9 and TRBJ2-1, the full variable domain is DTGVSQNPRHKITKRGQNVTFRCDPISEHNRLYWYRQTLGQGPEFLTYFQNEAQLEKSRLLSDRFSAERPKGSFSTLEIQRTEQGDSAMYLCASSYNRVRDRGLNEQFFGPGTRLTVL.